This T cell receptor (beta chain) was recorded in a study of Tregs in tolerant kidney transplant recipients. The overall study: Recipients received nonmyeloablative bone marrow transplants from related graft donors, with transient mixed chimerism. Study-wide results and caveats: The most relevant donor-specific Treg TCRbeta repertoire apparently came from expansion with activated donor B cells.

Method: immunoSEQ multiplex PCR; TCRdb's copy keeps in-frame clones and lacks some. The data contain approximately 67,000 clones, about nine tenths of them seen just once; the ten biggest clones take up roughly 9.8%. The CDR3 totals 18 residues. In germline, CDR1 is SGHRS, CDR2 YFSETQ. Trimming cost V 4 bases and J 1 base; bases outside gene matches: 14. About this clone itself: Antigen: not known.

V usage is TRBV5-1 and J usage is TRBJ1-1, with 9 bases fitting TRBD1. The sequence was collected from a human donor who received a combined kidney and bone marrow transplant. Sequencing used CD8+ T cells from blood, obtained before the transplant. For the CDR3, the DNA is TGCGCCAGCAGCCACGGACTAGGGACAGGGTCCCCGAACACTGAAGCTTTCTTT. Encoded protein: CASSHGLGTGSPNTEAFF.